The 22 T cell receptor beta chains below were found in one sample sequenced in a study of blood T cell repertoires in COVID-19. Clones were read by immunoSEQ multiplex PCR, and TCRdb kept only the in-frame ones, dropping some. The repertoire consists of about 220,000 clones, with approximately 83% occurring once and the leading ten covering approximately 3%. Input material: peripheral blood. Receptors were obtained from a woman aged 25 to 39 who had recovered from COVID-19.

V and J are TRBV2 and TRBJ2-3; D is possibly TRBD1 (6 bases). The CDR3 contains 15 residues. Between the trimmed V and J ends, which lost 6 bases and 4 bases, there was a span of 17 bases. Germline CDR1 is SNHLY and CDR2 is FYNNEI. CDR3 coding DNA: TGTGCCAGCAGGGGTCGCACAGGGCCGGCAGATACGCAGTATTTT. Its protein is CASRGRTGPADTQYF. Based on the CDR3 plus reference TRBV2 and TRBJ2-3, the full variable domain is EPEVTQTPSHQVTQMGQEVILRCVPISNHLYFYWYRQILGQKVEFLVSFYNNEISEKSEIFDDQFSVERPDGSNFTLKIRSTKLEDSAMYFCASRGRTGPADTQYFGPGTRLTVL.

The rearrangement uses TRBV18 and TRBJ2-3, with D possibly matching TRBD2 (5 bases). CDR3 length equals 15 residues. Trimming removed 0 bases from V and 4 bases from J, with 11 bases in between. Germline assignment: CDR1 KGHSH and CDR2 LQKENI. DNA for the CDR3: TGTGCCAGCTCACCACCGTTGGAGGCGGCAGATACGCAGTATTTT. It translates to CASSPPLEAADTQYF.

The chain is built from TRBV20-1 and TRBJ1-6; D not resolved. V dropped 3 bases and J dropped 8 bases, with 20 bases sitting between them. The germline gives CDR1 DFQATT, CDR2 SNEGSKA (reference sequence). This CDR3 has 16 residues. CDR3 in amino acids: CSASNPSGREDSPLHF. CDR3 DNA sequence: TGCAGTGCTAGTAATCCCAGCGGGAGGGAGGATTCACCCCTCCACTTT.

This clone has only one observation. The chain is built from TRBV10-3 and TRBJ2-1; 11 positions match TRBD2. The CDR3 consists of 15 residues. Looked up from germline, CDR1 is ENHRY and CDR2 is SYGVKD. The ends lost 7 bases at V and 3 bases at J; junction bases unmatched: 5. The CDR3 here is CAIKTSGAYYNEQFF. The CDR3 bases are TGTGCCATCAAGACTAGCGGGGCTTACTACAATGAGCAGTTCTTC.

The chain has TRBV12-2 and TRBJ1-2; TRBD1 was called by the table and not checked on the DNA. TRBV12-2 is a pseudogene locus. The CDR3 is 19 amino acids. DNA of the CDR3: TGTGCAAGTCGCTTAGTTCCCCGCGCAGGGCCGAGCGCTGGCTATGGCTACACCTTC. This translates into CASRLVPRAGPSAGYGYTF.

This chain uses TRBV5-6 with TRBJ2-7; D may be TRBD1 (5 bases). This CDR3 is 14 amino acids long. The germline V gene has CDR1 SGHDT and CDR2 YYEEEE. The germline V and J ends were trimmed by 1 base and 0 bases, with 8 bases remaining between them. The CDR3 spells CASSLRQGSYEQYF. For the CDR3, the DNA is TGTGCCAGCAGCTTGAGGCAGGGCTCCTACGAGCAGTACTTC.

CDR3 coding DNA: TGCGCCAGCAGTGAGTCCCAGGGCACAGATACGCAGTATTTT. It codes for CASSESQGTDTQYF. This chain uses TRBV10-1 with TRBJ2-3, with D unresolved. V lost 0 bases and J lost 1, with 5 bases in between. The CDR3 has 14 residues. Germline CDR1 WNHNN, CDR2 SYGVQD (reference sequence).

The rearrangement uses TRBV7-3 and TRBJ2-2; 8 bases align to TRBD2. V was pared by 5 bases and J by 6 bases, with 17 bases of the junction left unmatched. Germline V gives CDR1 SGHTA, CDR2 FQGTGA. The CDR3 totals 18 residues. For the CDR3, the DNA is TGTGCCAGCAGCGGCTCCTCAACGGGAGGGCCAAACGCCGGGGAGCTGTTTTTT. Protein sequence: CASSGSSTGGPNAGELFF.

This chain joins TRBV9 and TRBJ2-6, with 7 nucleotides matching TRBD1. V lost 0 bases, J lost 0 bases, and 9 bases stayed unmatched. CDR3 length equals 19 residues. The germline gives CDR1 SGDLS, CDR2 YYNGEE. The CDR3 is CASSVGDRVAHSGANVLTF. In DNA, the CDR3 is TGTGCCAGCAGCGTAGGAGACAGGGTCGCACACTCTGGGGCCAACGTCCTGACTTTC. The complete variable domain, with remaining parts taken from reference TRBV9 and TRBJ2-6, reads DSGVTQTPKHLITATGQRVTLRCSPRSGDLSVYWYQQSLDQGLQFLIQYYNGEERAKGNILERFSAQQFPDLHSELNLSSLELGDSALYFCASSVGDRVAHSGANVLTFGAGSRLTVL.

The chain has TRBV5-1 and TRBJ1-2; 9 bases are shared with TRBD1. In germline, CDR1 is SGHRS, CDR2 YFSETQ. Trimming at V came to 1 base and at J to 2 bases, leaving 3 bases not matched to a gene. The CDR3 loop spans 15 amino acids. The CDR3 region has the DNA TGCGCCAGCAGCTTGTACAGGGGGCGCAACTATGGCTACACCTTC. Its translation: CASSLYRGRNYGYTF.

This chain connects TRBV5-1 to TRBJ2-7; D remains unclear. The V end was cut by 0 bases, the J end by 6 bases, with 13 bases between. Germline assignment: CDR1 SGHRS and CDR2 YFSETQ. The CDR3 is made up of 14 amino acids. CDR3: CASSLVQFSSEQYF. In nucleotides, the CDR3 is TGCGCCAGCAGCTTGGTACAGTTTTCTTCCGAGCAGTACTTC.

The chain combines TRBV5-8 with TRBJ2-1; 7 bases agree with TRBD2. There are 15 residues in the CDR3. V trimming: 3 bases; J trimming: 4 bases; junction bases outside the gene matches: 7. Germline values: CDR1 SGHTS, CDR2 YDEGEE. As DNA, the CDR3 is TGTGCCAGCAGCTCATGGGGGGGGTCGTACAATGAGCAGTTCTTC. Its protein product is CASSSWGGSYNEQFF.

This clone was seen more than once but under ten times. The chain recombines TRBV5-4 with TRBJ1-2; possible D gene TRBD1, 5 bases. The germline gives CDR1 SGHNT, CDR2 YYREEE (reference sequence). V was shortened by 0 bases and J by 8 bases, with 11 bases between the two germline ends. This CDR3 is 13 amino acids long. The CDR3 DNA follows: TGTGCCAGCAGCTTGGAGGGACTGGGGGGCTACACCTTC. This codes for CASSLEGLGGYTF.

This clone has only one observation. The J gene is TRBJ2-7, the V gene TRBV11-3, with TRBD1 matching over 9 bases. Trimming removed 5 bases from V and 5 bases from J; junction bases left unmatched: 7. The CDR3 totals 14 residues. The V gene's germline CDR1 is SGHNT and CDR2 YENEEA. The CDR3 here is CASSPRDRDDEQYF. The CDR3 nucleotides read TGTGCCAGCAGCCCCCGGGACAGGGACGACGAGCAGTACTTC.

This clone showed up just once. The rearrangement joins TRBV6-1 to TRBJ1-5; TRBD1 matches at 7 bases. Germline V CDR1 and CDR2: MNHNS, SASEGT. Trimming cost V 1 base and J 7 bases; bases outside gene matches: 7. This CDR3 is built from 15 residues. The CDR3 here is CASSEVQGSRQPQHF. In DNA, the CDR3 is TGTGCCAGCAGTGAAGTACAGGGGTCTCGACAGCCCCAGCATTTT.

This clone has only a few counts. The chain combines TRBV5-1 with TRBJ1-6; D is perhaps TRBD1 (5 bases). The CDR3 runs 17 residues. V was shortened by 4 bases and J by 5 bases, with 19 bases between the two germline ends. Looked up from germline, CDR1 is SGHRS and CDR2 is YFSETQ. In DNA, the CDR3 is TGCGCCAGCAGCCACCATCGCGGCGACAGCAATAATTCACCCCTCCACTTT. It codes for CASSHHRGDSNNSPLHF.

V is TRBV7-3 and J is TRBJ2-5; the match to TRBD2 covers 9 bases. The CDR3 length is 14 residues. Germline CDR1 and CDR2: SGHTA and FQGTGA. With 9 bases clipped from V and 5 bases from J, the junction kept 10 bases outside the gene matches. CDR3 residues: CASSSGAYGETQYF. The CDR3 DNA reads as TGTGCCAGTTCTAGCGGGGCATATGGGGAGACCCAGTACTTC.

The CDR3 sequence: CASSRSLAGASQETQYF. The CDR3 region has the DNA TGTGCCAGCTCACGATCACTAGCGGGGGCTTCTCAAGAGACCCAGTACTTC. This rearrangement joins TRBV18 to TRBJ2-5; 11 bases map to TRBD2. The CDR3 is 17 amino acids. J lost 2 bases, V lost 4 bases, and 9 bases had no gene match. Germline values: CDR1 KGHSH, CDR2 LQKENI. Filled out from reference TRBV18 and TRBJ2-5, the complete variable domain reads NAGVMQNPRHLVRRRGQEARLRCSPMKGHSHVYWYRQLPEEGLKFMVYLQKENIIDESGMPKERFSAEFPKEGPSILRIQQVVRGDSAAYFCASSRSLAGASQETQYFGPGTRLLVL.

The CDR3 loop is CAWNGDRGNQPQHF. The CDR3 DNA reads as TGTGCCTGGAACGGAGACAGGGGGAATCAGCCCCAGCATTTT. The V and J genes are TRBV30 and TRBJ1-5; TRBD1 aligns across 9 bases. The CDR3 loop spans 14 amino acids. Germline V gives CDR1 GTSNPN, CDR2 SVGIG (reference sequence). After removal of 4 bases from V and 4 bases from J, the junction contained 5 bases not matched to a gene.

This chain connects TRBV10-3 to TRBJ2-5; maybe TRBD2 (6 bases). CDR1 and CDR2 (germline): ENHRY, SYGVKD. The CDR3 has 16 residues. Trimming shortened V by 4 bases and J by 2 bases, and 17 bases separated the two germline ends. The CDR3 coding sequence is TGTGCCATCAGTGGGGGACCGGGAGCCCCGCAAGAGACCCAGTACTTC. Translating gives CAISGGPGAPQETQYF.

V and J are TRBV5-1 and TRBJ1-2, with D possibly matching TRBD1 (6 bases). From germline, CDR1 is SGHRS and CDR2 YFSETQ. There are 12 residues in the CDR3. V was clipped by 8 bases and J by 6 bases, with 14 bases between them. The CDR3 DNA reads TGCGCCAGTTCCACAGGGCGTGATGGCTACACCTTC. This sequence encodes CASSTGRDGYTF.

The CDR3 nucleotides read TGTGCCAGCAGCCAGGGACAAGATGAAAAACTGTTTTTT. This sequence encodes CASSQGQDEKLFF. The V call is TRBV9, the J call TRBJ1-4; possible D gene TRBD1, 6 bases. Deletions cut 4 bases from V and 6 bases from J, with 10 bases between. The germline CDR1 and CDR2 sequences are SGDLS and YYNGEE. There are 13 residues in the CDR3.